Included here is one T cell receptor beta chain sequence, with context. PCR amplification relied on 60 Vbeta primers (plus 13 Jbeta primers). Sequencing used immunoSEQ multiplex PCR; TCRdb keeps in-frame clones, though not all of them. The sample records some 96,000 clones, roughly three fifths being singletons. The data originate from a study of cytomegalovirus exposure and HLA in healthy donors. Deletions cut 5 bases from V and 11 bases from J, with 19 bases between. Germline CDR1 is SEHNR and CDR2 is FQNEAQ (reference sequence). The CDR3 is 14 amino acids. Sequenced: PBMCs. The sequence came from a man aged 55 to 70 in good health and CMV-seronegative. The rearrangement uses TRBV7-9 and TRBJ1-5; no definite D call. CDR3 residues: CASSLGVNQPAQHF. The CDR3 region has the DNA TGTGCCAGCAGCCTCGGGGTTAATCAGCCCGCCCAGCATTTT.